This TCR beta chain was captured in a study of CD8+ T cells in alopecia areata. Study-wide background: The investigators scored severity in treated patients by the percentage of affected scalp area.

Following RNA extraction, reverse transcription yielded cDNA that acted as the sequencing template. Some clones are missing from TCRdb's copy, which holds only in-frame ones; the method was immunoSEQ multiplex PCR. There are approximately 280,000 clones in the sample; 55% to 75% occur only once, and less than 2% lies in the top ten. V was cut by 7 bases and J by 0 bases, with 14 bases left in between. This CDR3 spans 14 amino acids. CDR1 SQVTM and CDR2 ANQGSEA come from the germline V gene. Study-wide findings and caveats: Patients showed less clear TCR sequence sharing than mice, possibly partly because of HLA diversity. There were also resident alphabeta T cells of normal skin sequenced in scalp samples.

The count of this clone is one. Its specificity is unknown. Treatment indicated: oral pan-JAK inhibitor, 5-10 mg twice daily. Collected material from alopecia areata patients comprised lesional scalp punch biopsies and peripheral blood. The chain joins TRBV29-1 to TRBJ2-3; the D is unclear. The receptor's source is a human donor with alopecia areata. The sequences come from CD4+ T cells sorted from blood, collected at week 24, from a patient treated with tofacitinib. CDR3 sequence: CSALTSPSTDTQYF. CDR3 sequence (DNA): TGCAGCGCTTTGACAAGCCCTAGCACAGATACGCAGTATTTT.